The 7 T cell receptor beta chains below come from one sample, sequenced in a study of shared clonotypes between healthy human individuals. Here immunoSEQ multiplex PCR was the method, and the copy in TCRdb shows in-frame clones only, minus some. The sample lists approximately 1,500,000 clones, roughly 97% seen once, with about 1% in the top ten. Sample: naive CD4+ T cells sorted from blood. The sample's subset: CD45RA+ positively selected. All receptors derive from a young man in good health.

The V gene is TRBV7-9, the J gene TRBJ1-2; D remains unclear. V dropped 5 bases and J dropped 8 bases, with 9 bases sitting between them. CDR1 and CDR2 from the germline V gene are SEHNR and FQNEAQ (reference sequence). This CDR3 is 11 amino acids long. CDR3 nucleotides: TGTGCCAGCAGCCCTGAGATGGGCTACACCTTC. This encodes CASSPEMGYTF.

The V gene is TRBV5-1, the J gene TRBJ2-5; possible D gene TRBD1, 6 bases. CDR1 and CDR2 from the germline V gene are SGHRS and YFSETQ. Trimming left V 4 bases short and J 5 bases short, with 18 bases between. The CDR3 loop spans 15 amino acids. CDR3 sequence reads: CASSGTGHREETQYF. The CDR3 DNA sequence: TGCGCCAGCAGCGGAACAGGACACAGGGAGGAGACCCAGTACTTC.

This chain joins TRBV5-4 and TRBJ1-1, with 7 bases fitting TRBD1. CDR1 is SGHNT and CDR2 is YYREEE in the germline V gene (reference sequence). This CDR3 spans 14 amino acids. J gave up 7 bases and V 6 bases, and 12 bases lay outside the gene matches. In DNA form, the CDR3 reads TGTGCCAGCACCAAACAGACAGGGACCCTTGAAGCTTTCTTT. Its translation: CASTKQTGTLEAFF.

This clone occurred once. The J gene is TRBJ2-7, the V gene TRBV27, with D uncertain. With 0 bases removed from V and 0 bases from J, the gap between germline ends came to 15 bases. CDR1 and CDR2 from the germline V gene are MNHEY and SMNVEV (reference sequence). The CDR3 extends over 17 amino acids. Here the CDR3 DNA reads TGTGCCAGCAGTTTATCAAAAGCCGCGGTGAGCTCCTACGAGCAGTACTTC. It is translated as CASSLSKAAVSSYEQYF.

This clone was counted a single time. The chain has TRBV11-2 and TRBJ2-7; tentatively, D is TRBD2 (6 bases). The germline gives CDR1 SGHAT, CDR2 FQNNGV. The CDR3 spans 15 residues. V lost 5 bases, J lost 0 bases, and 14 bases lay in between. As DNA, the CDR3 is TGTGCCAGCAGCCGGGGGTCTGTGGGCTCCTACGAGCAGTACTTC. It encodes CASSRGSVGSYEQYF.

V gene TRBV5-6 combines with J gene TRBJ1-2; D possibly corresponds to TRBD1 (6 bases). CDR1 is SGHDT and CDR2 is YYEEEE in the germline V gene. This CDR3 spans 12 amino acids. V dropped 4 bases and J dropped 5 bases, with 9 bases sitting between them. The CDR3 region has the DNA TGTGCCAGCAGCACGGACAGTTATGGCTACACCTTC. This translates into CASSTDSYGYTF.

This clone was recorded once. The genes are TRBV9 and TRBJ2-1; no clear D. The CDR3 covers 14 residues. Germline V CDR1 and CDR2: SGDLS, YYNGEE. The V and J ends lost 4 bases and 4 bases respectively, with 12 bases between them. The CDR3 region has the DNA TGTGCCAGCAGCCCACTTGGGGTGTACAATGAGCAGTTCTTC. Protein: CASSPLGVYNEQFF.